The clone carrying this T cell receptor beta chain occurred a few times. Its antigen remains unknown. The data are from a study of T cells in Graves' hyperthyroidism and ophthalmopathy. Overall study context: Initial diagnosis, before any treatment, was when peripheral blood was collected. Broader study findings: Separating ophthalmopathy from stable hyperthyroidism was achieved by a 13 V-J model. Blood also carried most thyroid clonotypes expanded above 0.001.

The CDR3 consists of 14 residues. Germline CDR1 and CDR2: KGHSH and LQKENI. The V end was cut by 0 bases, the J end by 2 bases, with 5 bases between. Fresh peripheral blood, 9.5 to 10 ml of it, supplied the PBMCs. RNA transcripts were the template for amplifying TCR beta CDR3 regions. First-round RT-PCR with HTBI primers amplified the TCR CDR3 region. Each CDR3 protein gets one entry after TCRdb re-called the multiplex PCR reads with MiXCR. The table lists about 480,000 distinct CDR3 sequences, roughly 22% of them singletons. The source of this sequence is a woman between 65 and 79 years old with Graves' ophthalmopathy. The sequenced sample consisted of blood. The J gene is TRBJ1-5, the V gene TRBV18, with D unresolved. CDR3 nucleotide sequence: TGTGCCAGCTCACCACCGGGCGGCAATCAGCCCCAGCATTTT. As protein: CASSPPGGNQPQHF.